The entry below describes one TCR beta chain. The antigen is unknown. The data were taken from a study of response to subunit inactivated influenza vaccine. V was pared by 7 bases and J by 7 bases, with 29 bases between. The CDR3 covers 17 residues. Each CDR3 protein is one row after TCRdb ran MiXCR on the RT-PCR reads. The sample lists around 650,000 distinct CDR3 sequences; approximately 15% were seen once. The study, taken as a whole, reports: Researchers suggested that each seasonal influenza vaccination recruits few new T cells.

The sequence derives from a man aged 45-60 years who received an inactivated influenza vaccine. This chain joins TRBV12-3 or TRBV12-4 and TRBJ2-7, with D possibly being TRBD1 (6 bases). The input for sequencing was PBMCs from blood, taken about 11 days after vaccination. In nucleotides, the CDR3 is TGTGCCAGCACCGTAACTCCCCAGGGGACCCGGGTTTTAGAGCAGTACTTC. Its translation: CASTVTPQGTRVLEQYF.